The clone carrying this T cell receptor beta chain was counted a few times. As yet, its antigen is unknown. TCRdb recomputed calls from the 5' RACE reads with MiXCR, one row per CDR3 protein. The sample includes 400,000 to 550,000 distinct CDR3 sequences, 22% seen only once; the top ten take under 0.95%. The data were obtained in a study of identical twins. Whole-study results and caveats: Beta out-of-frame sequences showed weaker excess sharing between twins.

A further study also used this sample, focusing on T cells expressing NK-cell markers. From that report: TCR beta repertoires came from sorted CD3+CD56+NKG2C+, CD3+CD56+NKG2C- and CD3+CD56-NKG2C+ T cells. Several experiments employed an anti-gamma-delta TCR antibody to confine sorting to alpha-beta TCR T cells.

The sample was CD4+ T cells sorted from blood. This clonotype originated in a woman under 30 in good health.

For the CDR3, the DNA is TGTGCCTGGACTCTACGGGGGAAAGTTTGGAGGAGCACTGAAGCTTTCTTT. It specifies CAWTLRGKVWRSTEAFF. The rearrangement links TRBV30 to TRBJ1-1; a possible D gene is TRBD1 (5 bases). The ends were cut back, 4 bases at V and 4 bases at J, with 25 bases in the middle. The CDR3 runs to 17 residues. CDR1 and CDR2 from the germline V gene are GTSNPN and SVGIG (reference sequence).